This T cell receptor (beta chain) originates from a study of T cells in Graves' hyperthyroidism and ophthalmopathy. Subjects aged 18 to 65 presented with newly diagnosed hyperthyroidism of less than 2 months' duration. Based on clinical symptoms, serum thyroxine and TRAb, thyroid ultrasound and orbital computed tomography, diagnoses were reached. In this sample, this clonotype turned up many times. V dropped 3 bases and J dropped 1 base, with 10 bases sitting between them. Germline CDR1 is SNHLY and CDR2 is FYNNEI. There are 15 residues in the CDR3. Amplification targeted TCR beta CDR3 regions from RNA transcripts. Carried out on the TCR CDR3, a first-round RT-PCR used the HTBI primer set. TCRdb ran MiXCR on the multiplex PCR reads and lists one entry per CDR3 protein. Of 350,000 to 400,000 distinct CDR3 sequences in the sample, 15% to 20% were seen once.

The chain couples TRBV2 to TRBJ2-4; D gene uncertain. This clonotype originated in a woman younger than 30 with Graves' hyperthyroidism. The specimen was blood. CDR3 nucleotides: TGTGCCAGCAGTGATGGCTGGCCCGCCAAAAACATTCAGTACTTC. Its protein is CASSDGWPAKNIQYF.